What follows describes a single T cell receptor (beta chain). Trimming removed 4 bases from V and 4 bases from J; junction bases left unmatched: 3. Germline V gene sequence: CDR1 MDHEN, CDR2 SYDVKM. The CDR3 contains 14 residues. This sample is drawn from a study of blood T cell repertoires in COVID-19. Study background: Samples taken during acute and convalescent COVID-19 were collected in the United States, Italy and Spain. Sources were T cells, B-cell-depleted T cells, or PBMCs; the material itself was cDNA or gDNA.

Per the original methods: The assay estimated nucleated cells by amplifying reference gene primers. Sequencing used immunoSEQ multiplex PCR; TCRdb keeps in-frame clones, though not all of them. The DNA was the basis for D and trimming; V, J and clone size are from that table. The data contain about 130,000 clones, 60% to 75% of them singletons. The V call is TRBV28, the J call TRBJ2-4; TRBD1 matches 8 bases. This clonotype originated in a woman in her seventies with acute or convalescent COVID-19. The source material was peripheral blood. The CDR3 protein is CASSSGQAKNIQYF. The DNA of the CDR3 is TGTGCCAGCAGTTCGGGACAGGCGAAAAACATTCAGTACTTC.